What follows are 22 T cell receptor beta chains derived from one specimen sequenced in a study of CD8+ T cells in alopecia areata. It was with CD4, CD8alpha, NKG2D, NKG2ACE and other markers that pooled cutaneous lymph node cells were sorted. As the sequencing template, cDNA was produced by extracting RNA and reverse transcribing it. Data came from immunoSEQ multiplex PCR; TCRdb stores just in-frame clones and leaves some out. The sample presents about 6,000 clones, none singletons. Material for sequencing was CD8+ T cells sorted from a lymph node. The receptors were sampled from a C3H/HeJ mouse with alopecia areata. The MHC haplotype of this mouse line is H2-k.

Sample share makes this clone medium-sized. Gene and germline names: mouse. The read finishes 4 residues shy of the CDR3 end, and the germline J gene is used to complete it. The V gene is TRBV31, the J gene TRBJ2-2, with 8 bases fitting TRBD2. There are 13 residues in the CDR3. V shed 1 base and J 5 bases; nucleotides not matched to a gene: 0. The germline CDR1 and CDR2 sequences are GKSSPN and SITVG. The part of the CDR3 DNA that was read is TGTGCCTGGAGTCACTGGGGGACCGGG. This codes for CAWSHWGTG. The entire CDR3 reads CAWSHWGTGQLYF. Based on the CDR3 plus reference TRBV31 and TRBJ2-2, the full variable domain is AQTIHQWPVAEIKAVGSPLSLGCTIKGKSSPNLYWYWQATGGTLQQLFYSITVGQVESVVQLNLSASRPKDDQFILSTEKLLLSHSGFYLCAWSHWGTGQLYFGEGSKLTVL.

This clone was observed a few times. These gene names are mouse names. The DNA read from the CDR3 is TGTGCTAGCAGCGGACAAAGCTCCTAT. Translated, it gives CASSGQSSY. The full-length CDR3 reads as CASSGQSSYEQYF. The V and J genes are TRBV29 and TRBJ2-7; TRBD1 is a possible D gene (5 bases). The sequence runs out 4 residues before the end of the CDR3; the remainder is reconstructed from the germline J gene. Trimming pared 6 bases from V and 0 bases from J, leaving 9 bases between. The germline V gene has CDR1 MSHET and CDR2 SYDVDS. The CDR3 runs to 13 residues.

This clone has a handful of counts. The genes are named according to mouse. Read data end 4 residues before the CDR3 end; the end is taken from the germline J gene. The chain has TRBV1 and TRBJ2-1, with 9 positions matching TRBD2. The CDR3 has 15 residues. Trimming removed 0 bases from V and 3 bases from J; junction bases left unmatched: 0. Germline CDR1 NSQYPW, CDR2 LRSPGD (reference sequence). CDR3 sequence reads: CTCSADWGGYAEQFF. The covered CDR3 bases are TGCACCTGCAGTGCAGACTGGGGGGGCTATGCT.

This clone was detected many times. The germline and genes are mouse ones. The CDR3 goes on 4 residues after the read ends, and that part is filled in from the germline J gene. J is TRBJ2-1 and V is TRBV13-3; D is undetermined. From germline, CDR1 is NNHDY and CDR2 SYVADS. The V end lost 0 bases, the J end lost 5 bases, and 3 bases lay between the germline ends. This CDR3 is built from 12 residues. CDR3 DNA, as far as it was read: TGTGCCAGCAGTGATGCAGATGCT. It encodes CASSDADA. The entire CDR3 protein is CASSDADAEQFF.

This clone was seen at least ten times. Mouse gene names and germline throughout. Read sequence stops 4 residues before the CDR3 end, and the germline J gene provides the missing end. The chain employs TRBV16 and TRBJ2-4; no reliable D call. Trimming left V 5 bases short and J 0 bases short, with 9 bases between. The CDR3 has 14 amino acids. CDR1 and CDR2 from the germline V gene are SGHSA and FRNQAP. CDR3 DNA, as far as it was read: TGTGCAAGCAGCCCCTTGGGTAGTCAAAAC. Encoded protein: CASSPLGSQN. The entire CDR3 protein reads CASSPLGSQNTLYF.

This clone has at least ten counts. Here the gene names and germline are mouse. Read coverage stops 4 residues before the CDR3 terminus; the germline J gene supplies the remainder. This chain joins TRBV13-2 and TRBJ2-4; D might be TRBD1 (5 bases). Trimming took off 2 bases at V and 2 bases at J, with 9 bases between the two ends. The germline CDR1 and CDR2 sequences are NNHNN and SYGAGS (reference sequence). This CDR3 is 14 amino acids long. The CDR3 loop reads CASGDAGIQNTLYF. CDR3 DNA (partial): TGTGCCAGCGGTGACGCAGGGATTCAAAAC.

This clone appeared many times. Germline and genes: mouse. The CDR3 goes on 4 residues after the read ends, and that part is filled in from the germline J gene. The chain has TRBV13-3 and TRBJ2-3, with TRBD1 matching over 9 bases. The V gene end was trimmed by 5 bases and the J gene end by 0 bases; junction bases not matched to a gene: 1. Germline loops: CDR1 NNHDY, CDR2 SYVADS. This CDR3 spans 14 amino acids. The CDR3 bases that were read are TGTGCCAGCAGGACAGGGGGTAGTGCAGAA. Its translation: CASRTGGSAE. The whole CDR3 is CASRTGGSAETLYF.

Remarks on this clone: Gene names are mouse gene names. CDR3 sequence reads: CASSIRGKGDTEVFF. The CDR3 bases that were read are TGTGCCAGCAGTATTCGGGGGAAGGGGGACACA. The gene calls are TRBV19 and TRBJ1-1; the D gene is possibly TRBD1 (6 bases). The CDR3 end is not reached by the read, which stops 4 residues before it; the germline J gene fills it in. CDR3 length: 15 residues. Germline CDR1 FNHDT, CDR2 SITEND (reference sequence). Trimming removed 2 bases from V and 3 bases from J, with 14 bases in between.

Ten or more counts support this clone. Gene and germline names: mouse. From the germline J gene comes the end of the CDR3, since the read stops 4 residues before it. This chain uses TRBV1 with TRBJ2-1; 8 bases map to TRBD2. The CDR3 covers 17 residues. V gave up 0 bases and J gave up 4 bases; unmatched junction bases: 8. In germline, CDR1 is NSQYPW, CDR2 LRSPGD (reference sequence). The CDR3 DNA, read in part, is TGCACCTGCAGTGCAGATCCCACCCCTGGGGGGTATGCT. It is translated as CTCSADPTPGGYA. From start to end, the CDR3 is CTCSADPTPGGYAEQFF.

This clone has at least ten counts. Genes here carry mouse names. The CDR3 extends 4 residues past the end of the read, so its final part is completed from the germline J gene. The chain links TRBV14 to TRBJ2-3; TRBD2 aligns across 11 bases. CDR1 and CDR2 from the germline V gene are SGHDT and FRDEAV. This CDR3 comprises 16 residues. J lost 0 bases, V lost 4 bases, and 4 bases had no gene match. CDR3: CASSPGLGVSAETLYF. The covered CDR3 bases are TGTGCCAGCAGTCCGGGACTGGGGGTTAGTGCAGAA. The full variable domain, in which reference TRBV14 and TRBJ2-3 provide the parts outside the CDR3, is EAGVTQSPRYAVLQEGQAVSFWCDPISGHDTLYWYQQPRDQGPQLLVYFRDEAVIDNSQLPSDRFSAVRPKGTNSTLKIQSAKQGDTATYLCASSPGLGVSAETLYFGSGTRLTVL.

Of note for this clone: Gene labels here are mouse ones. The CDR3 bases that were read are TGTGCTAGCAGTTTATCGTCAGGGGGCTATGCT. This translates into CASSLSSGGYA. The complete CDR3 reads CASSLSSGGYAEQFF. The rearrangement links TRBV29 to TRBJ2-1; 7 bases are shared with TRBD1. The read is 4 residues too short to cover the CDR3 end, so that end is filled in from the germline J gene. Germline CDR1 MSHET, CDR2 SYDVDS. This CDR3 region has 15 residues. Unmatched junction bases numbered 2, after V lost 0 bases and J lost 3 bases.

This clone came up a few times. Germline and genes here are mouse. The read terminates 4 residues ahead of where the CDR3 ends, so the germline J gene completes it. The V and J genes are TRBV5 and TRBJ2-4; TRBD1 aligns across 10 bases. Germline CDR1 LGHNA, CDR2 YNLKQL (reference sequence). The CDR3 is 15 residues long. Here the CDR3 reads CASSQEGQGENTLYF. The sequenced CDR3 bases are TGTGCCAGCAGCCAAGAAGGACAGGGGGAAAAC.

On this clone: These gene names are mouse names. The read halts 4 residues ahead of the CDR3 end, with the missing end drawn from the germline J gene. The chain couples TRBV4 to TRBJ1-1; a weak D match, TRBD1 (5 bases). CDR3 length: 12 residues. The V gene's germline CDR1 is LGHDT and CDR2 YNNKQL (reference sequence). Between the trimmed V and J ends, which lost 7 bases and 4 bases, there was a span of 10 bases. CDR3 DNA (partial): TGTGCCAGCACGCAGGGAGGCACA. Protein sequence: CASTQGGT. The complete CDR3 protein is CASTQGGTEVFF.

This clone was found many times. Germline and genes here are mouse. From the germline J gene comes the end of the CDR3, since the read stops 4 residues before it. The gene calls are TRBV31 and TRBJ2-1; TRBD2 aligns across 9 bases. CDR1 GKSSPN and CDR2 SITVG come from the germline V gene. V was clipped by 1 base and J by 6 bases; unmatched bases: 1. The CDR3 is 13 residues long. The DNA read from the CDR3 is TGTGCCTGGAGTCCGGGACTGGGTGCT. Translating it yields CAWSPGLGA. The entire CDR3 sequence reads CAWSPGLGAEQFF.

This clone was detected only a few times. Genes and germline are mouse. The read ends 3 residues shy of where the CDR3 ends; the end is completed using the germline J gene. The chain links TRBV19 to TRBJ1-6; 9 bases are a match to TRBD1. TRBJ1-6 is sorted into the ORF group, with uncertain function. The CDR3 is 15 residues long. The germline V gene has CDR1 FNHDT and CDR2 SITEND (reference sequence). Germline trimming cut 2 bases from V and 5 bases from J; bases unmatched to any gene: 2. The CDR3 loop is CASSMGTGNNSPLYF. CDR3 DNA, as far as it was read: TGTGCCAGCAGTATGGGGACAGGGAATAATTCGCCC.

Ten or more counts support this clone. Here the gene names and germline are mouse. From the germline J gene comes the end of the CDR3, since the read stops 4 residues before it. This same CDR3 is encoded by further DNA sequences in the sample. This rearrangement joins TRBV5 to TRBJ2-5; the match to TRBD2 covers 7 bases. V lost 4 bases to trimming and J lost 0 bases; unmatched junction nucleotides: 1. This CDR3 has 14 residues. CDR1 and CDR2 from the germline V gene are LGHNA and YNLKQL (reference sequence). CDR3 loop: CASSPWGNQDTQYF. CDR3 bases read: TGTGCCAGCAGCCCCTGGGGGAACCAAGAC.

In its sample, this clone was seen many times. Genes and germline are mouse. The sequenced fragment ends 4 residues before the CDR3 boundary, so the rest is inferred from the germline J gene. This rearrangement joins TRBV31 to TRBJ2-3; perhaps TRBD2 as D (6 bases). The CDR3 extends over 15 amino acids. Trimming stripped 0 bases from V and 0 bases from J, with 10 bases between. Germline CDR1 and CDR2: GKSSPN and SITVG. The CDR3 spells CAWSLSGTSAETLYF. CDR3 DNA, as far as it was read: TGTGCCTGGAGTCTATCTGGGACTAGTGCAGAA.

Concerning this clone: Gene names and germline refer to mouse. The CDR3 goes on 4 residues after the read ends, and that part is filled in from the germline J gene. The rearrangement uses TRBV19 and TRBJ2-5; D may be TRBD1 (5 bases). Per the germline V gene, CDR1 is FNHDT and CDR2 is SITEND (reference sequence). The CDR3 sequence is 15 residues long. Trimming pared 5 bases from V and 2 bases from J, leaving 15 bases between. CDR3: CASSPQGGGQDTQYF. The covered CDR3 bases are TGTGCCAGCAGCCCGCAGGGAGGAGGCCAAGAC.

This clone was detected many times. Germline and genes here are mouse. Incomplete CDR3 DNA: TGTGCCAGCAGACCCGGGACTGGGGGGAATGCAGAA. Translation gives CASRPGTGGNAE. In full, the CDR3 is CASRPGTGGNAETLYF. The chain links TRBV13-3 to TRBJ2-3, with 12 bases that match TRBD2. The read terminates 4 residues ahead of where the CDR3 ends, so the germline J gene completes it. Looked up from germline, CDR1 is NNHDY and CDR2 is SYVADS. The CDR3 has 16 residues. V shed 5 bases and J 2 bases; nucleotides not matched to a gene: 6.

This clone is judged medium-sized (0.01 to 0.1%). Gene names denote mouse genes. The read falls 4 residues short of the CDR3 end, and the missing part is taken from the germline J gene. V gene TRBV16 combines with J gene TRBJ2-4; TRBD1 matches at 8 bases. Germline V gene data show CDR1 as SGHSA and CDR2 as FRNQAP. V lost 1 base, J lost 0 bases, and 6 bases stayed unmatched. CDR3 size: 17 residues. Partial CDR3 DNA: TGTGCAAGCAGCTTAGGCGACAGGGGAGATAGTCAAAAC. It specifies CASSLGDRGDSQN. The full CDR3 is CASSLGDRGDSQNTLYF.

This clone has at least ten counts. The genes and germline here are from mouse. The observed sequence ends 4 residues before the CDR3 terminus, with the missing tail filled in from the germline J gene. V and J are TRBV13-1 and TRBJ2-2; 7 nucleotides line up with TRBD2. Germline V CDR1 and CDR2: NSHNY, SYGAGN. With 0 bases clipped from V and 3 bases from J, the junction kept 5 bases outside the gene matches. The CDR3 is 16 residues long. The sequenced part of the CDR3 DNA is TGTGCCAGCAGTGATGACGGGGGGGTGGACACCGGG. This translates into CASSDDGGVDTG. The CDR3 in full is CASSDDGGVDTGQLYF.

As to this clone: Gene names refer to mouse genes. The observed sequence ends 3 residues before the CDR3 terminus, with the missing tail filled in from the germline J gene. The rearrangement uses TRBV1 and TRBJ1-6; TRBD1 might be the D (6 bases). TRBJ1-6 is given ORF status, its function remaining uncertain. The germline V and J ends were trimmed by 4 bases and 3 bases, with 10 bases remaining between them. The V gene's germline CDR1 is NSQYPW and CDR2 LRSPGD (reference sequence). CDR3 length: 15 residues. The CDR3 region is CTCSEGHLYNSPLYF. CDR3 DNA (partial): TGCACCTGCAGTGAGGGACACCTCTATAATTCGCCC.